This T cell receptor beta chain came from a study of cytomegalovirus exposure and HLA in healthy donors. Concerning this clone: Its specificity is not known.

The PCR employed 60 Vbeta primers together with 13 Jbeta primers. In the source study's methods: The count from a later analysis was 79 million or so unique TCR beta chains, 9.5 million to 13 million of them shared. Sequencing was performed with immunoSEQ multiplex PCR; in TCRdb, only in-frame clones are kept and a portion is missing. D and trimming were read from the DNA, whereas the V and J calls and clone size are those reported in that table. The sample yields around 130,000 clones, roughly 77% seen once. CDR3 size: 19 residues. Looked up from germline, CDR1 is LNHNV and CDR2 is YYDKDF (reference sequence). Germline trimming cut 1 base from V and 3 bases from J; bases unmatched to any gene: 9. The study's findings and limits: Rare TCR sequences predominated, though certain public TCRs were found in many donors. In an earlier analysis, in under 700 donors, most V segments appeared productive either ~87% or ~30% of the time.

The chain employs TRBV15 and TRBJ2-2; the match to TRBD1 covers 12 bases. This TCR derives from a woman aged 35 to 49 in good health and CMV-seropositive. The sequenced sample was PBMCs. In nucleotides, the CDR3 is TGTGCCACCAGCAGAGCCGGGACAGGGGGCGCTGGGGACACCGGGGAGCTGTTTTTT. This codes for CATSRAGTGGAGDTGELFF.